This passage covers 30 T cell receptor beta chains from one sample sequenced in a study of shared clonotypes between healthy human individuals (dated by TCRdb to the early 2020s). The method behind the library was the immunoSEQ multiplex PCR assay. The source is immuneACCESS, and TCRdb retained only in-frame sequences with V and J called. Part of the clones is not carried over; for the studies checked, unresolved V genes explain less than half of this, and the remainder is unexplained. The sample has around 2.1 million clones on record, 95% of them singletons. The top ten hold roughly 0.13% of the sample. The sequencing sample was made of naive CD4+ T cells sorted from blood. This specimen's cell subset or site label, per the study, means: CD45RA+ positively selected. The receptors derive from a man aged 18 to 30 in good health.

The chain joins TRBV7-2 to TRBJ2-1; 8 bases map to TRBD2. Germline V gene sequence: CDR1 SGHTA, CDR2 FQGNSA. The V gene end was trimmed by 5 bases and the J gene end by 7 bases; junction bases not matched to a gene: 13. CDR3 length: 16 amino acids. The CDR3 protein is CASSVRSGKGDNEQFF. CDR3 nucleotide sequence: TGTGCCAGCAGCGTCCGTAGCGGGAAGGGGGATAATGAGCAGTTCTTC.

This chain connects TRBV10-2 to TRBJ2-2; 8 bases line up with TRBD1. The CDR3 is made up of 14 amino acids. Germline assignment: CDR1 WSHSY and CDR2 SAAADI. The V and J ends lost 2 bases and 5 bases, in that order; junction bases with no gene match: 1. CDR3 loop: CASSETGGTGELFF. The CDR3 DNA sequence: TGCGCCAGCAGTGAGACAGGGGGGACCGGGGAGCTGTTTTTT.

The chain is built from TRBV5-1 and TRBJ1-1; D not resolved. The CDR3 runs 14 residues. V was cut by 1 base and J by 4 bases, with 11 bases left in between. Germline CDR1 reads SGHRS; CDR2 reads YFSETQ. CDR3 sequence: CASSLPGSGTEAFF. The CDR3 nucleotides read TGCGCCAGCAGCTTGCCCGGGTCTGGCACTGAAGCTTTCTTT. The full variable domain, its missing parts supplied by reference TRBV5-1 and TRBJ1-1, is KAGVTQTPRYLIKTRGQQVTLSCSPISGHRSVSWYQQTPGQGLQFLFEYFSETQRNKGNFPGRFSGRQFSNSRSEMNVSTLELGDSALYLCASSLPGSGTEAFFGQGTRLTVV.

V and J are TRBV4-1 and TRBJ2-1; D is unresolved. Between the trimmed V and J ends, which lost 2 bases and 12 bases, there was a span of 17 bases. CDR1 MGHRA and CDR2 YSYEKL come from the germline V gene. The CDR3 extends over 14 amino acids. CDR3 sequence reads: CASSQIWVSLSQFF. In nucleotides, the CDR3 is TGCGCCAGCAGCCAAATTTGGGTCTCTTTATCGCAGTTCTTC.

The chain recombines TRBV5-1 with TRBJ2-7; 9 bases map to TRBD1. From germline, CDR1 is SGHRS and CDR2 YFSETQ. The V gene end was trimmed by 4 bases and the J gene end by 5 bases; junction bases not matched to a gene: 7. This CDR3 region has 14 residues. In DNA form, the CDR3 reads TGCGCCAGCAGCAGAAGGACAGGGGACCACGAGCAGTACTTC. It is translated as CASSRRTGDHEQYF.

The chain recombines TRBV10-1 with TRBJ2-7; 12 positions match TRBD1. Germline CDR1 WNHNN, CDR2 SYGVQD (reference sequence). Germline trimming cut 3 bases from V and 5 bases from J; bases unmatched to any gene: 8. This CDR3 has 16 residues. CDR3 sequence: CASSDSGTGGQDEQYF. CDR3 DNA sequence: TGCGCCAGCAGTGATAGCGGGACAGGGGGCCAGGACGAGCAGTACTTC.

This chain connects TRBV2 to TRBJ1-5; perhaps TRBD1 as D (6 bases). Germline CDR1 and CDR2: SNHLY and FYNNEI. V lost 6 bases, J lost 5 bases, and 14 bases lay in between. The CDR3 runs 14 residues. CDR3 bases: TGTGCCAGCAGCCCACAGGGCCGGGATCAGCCCCAGCATTTT. Translating gives CASSPQGRDQPQHF.

In this sample, this clone turned up a few times. This same CDR3 is encoded by further DNA sequences in the sample. This chain uses TRBV5-6 with TRBJ2-7, with D perhaps given as TRBD1 or TRBD2 (6 bases each). The V end lost 0 bases, the J end lost 2 bases, and 9 bases lay between the germline ends. The CDR3 is 14 amino acids. CDR1 is SGHDT, CDR2 YYEEEE, per germline. CDR3 sequence (DNA): TGTGCCAGCAGCTTGGCCGGGGGCGCCTACGAGCAGTACTTC. Translation: CASSLAGGAYEQYF.

This clone was seen once. CDR3 sequence (DNA): TGTGCCAGCTCACCGGGACTAGCGGGGATCCGGGAGACCCAGTACTTC. Translated: CASSPGLAGIRETQYF. The gene calls are TRBV18 and TRBJ2-5, with 13 bases that match TRBD2. Germline assignment: CDR1 KGHSH and CDR2 LQKENI. The V gene end was trimmed by 3 bases and the J gene end by 5 bases; junction bases not matched to a gene: 6. The CDR3 length is 16 residues.

V is TRBV2 and J is TRBJ1-5; 7 nucleotides agree with TRBD1. With V trimmed by 6 bases and J by 7 bases, 9 bases remained unmatched. CDR1 and CDR2 (germline): SNHLY, FYNNEI. CDR3 length: 14 amino acids. The CDR3 coding sequence is TGTGCCAGCAGCGTGACAGGGCTAGGGCAGCCCCAGCATTTT. Its translation is CASSVTGLGQPQHF.

This chain joins TRBV19 and TRBJ2-5, with TRBD2 matching 12 bases. This CDR3 spans 16 amino acids. In germline, CDR1 is LNHDA, CDR2 SQIVND (reference sequence). The J segment lost 5 bases and the V segment lost 4 bases, leaving 8 bases of the junction unmatched. The CDR3 region has the DNA TGTGCCAGTAGTACTTCTAGCGGGAGGGGGGTGGAGACCCAGTACTTC. Translated, it gives CASSTSSGRGVETQYF.

On this clone: Other DNA variants within this sample encode the same CDR3. The chain uses TRBV7-2 and TRBJ2-3; possibly TRBD2 for D (5 bases). This CDR3 is built from 14 residues. V dropped 1 base and J dropped 5 bases, with 10 bases sitting between them. In germline, CDR1 is SGHTA, CDR2 FQGNSA. The CDR3 region is CASSLDGSGDTQYF. Written as DNA, the CDR3 is TGTGCCAGCAGCTTAGATGGGAGTGGAGATACGCAGTATTTT.

On this clone itself: The sample carries other DNA sequences with the same CDR3. The rearrangement uses TRBV19 and TRBJ2-7; D perhaps matches TRBD2 (6 bases). With 5 bases removed from V and 1 base from J, the gap between germline ends came to 9 bases. This CDR3 contains 13 residues. Germline CDR1 and CDR2: LNHDA and SQIVND (reference sequence). The CDR3 region has the DNA TGTGCCAGTAGTCGAGGGAGGTCCTACGAGCAGTACTTC. Protein sequence: CASSRGRSYEQYF.

In regard to this clone: Other DNA sequences within the sample encode an identical CDR3. In DNA, the CDR3 is TGTGCCAGTAGCCCCGGGACAGGGGGCTCACCCCTCCACTTT. Its protein product is CASSPGTGGSPLHF. The chain employs TRBV19 and TRBJ1-6; 12 bases align to TRBD1. V gave up 6 bases and J gave up 10 bases; unmatched junction bases: 4. This CDR3 is 14 amino acids long. Germline V gene lookup returns CDR1 LNHDA and CDR2 SQIVND (reference sequence).

This chain links TRBV5-1 with TRBJ2-2; a weak D match, TRBD2 (6 bases). This CDR3 has 15 amino acids. CDR1 is SGHRS, CDR2 YFSETQ, per germline. The V end was cut by 5 bases, the J end by 5 bases, with 16 bases between. The CDR3 bases are TGCGCCAGCAGTCCGGGGGATGTGGCAACCGGGGAGCTGTTTTTT. Encoded protein: CASSPGDVATGELFF.

This chain joins TRBV18 and TRBJ2-5; weak D call: TRBD1 (6 bases). V lost 1 base, J lost 1 base, and 10 bases lay in between. Germline V gene lookup returns CDR1 KGHSH and CDR2 LQKENI. The CDR3 spans 15 residues. The CDR3 sequence: CASSPLRQVQETQYF. The DNA for the CDR3 is TGTGCCAGCTCACCACTGAGACAGGTCCAAGAGACCCAGTACTTC.

The chain joins TRBV18 to TRBJ2-7, with a weak D call TRBD2 (5 bases). The germline V gene has CDR1 KGHSH and CDR2 LQKENI. The CDR3 runs 13 residues. The ends were cut back, 2 bases at V and 6 bases at J, with 11 bases in the middle. The CDR3 region is CASSPTAGVEQYF. The DNA for the CDR3 is TGTGCCAGCTCACCAACGGCCGGGGTCGAGCAGTACTTC.

This clone was seen once. V is TRBV14 and J is TRBJ1-1; 8 bases align to TRBD1. V dropped 0 bases and J dropped 3; count of bases not matched to a gene: 9. This CDR3 is built from 17 residues. Germline values: CDR1 SGHDN, CDR2 FVKESK. The CDR3 bases are TGTGCCAGCAGCCAAGAACTCGTCAGGGGGCTGTACACTGAAGCTTTCTTT. This codes for CASSQELVRGLYTEAFF.

The CDR3 reads CASSPSGPSRLFGYTF. For the CDR3, the DNA is TGTGCCAGCAGCCCCTCGGGTCCCTCTCGTCTGTTTGGCTACACCTTC. The V and J genes are TRBV7-9 and TRBJ1-2; D is unclear. Germline V lookup: CDR1 SEHNR, CDR2 FQNEAQ (reference sequence). The CDR3 sequence is 16 residues long. V was clipped by 5 bases and J by 7 bases, with 23 bases between them.

The chain recombines TRBV7-9 with TRBJ2-6; tentative D call: TRBD1 (5 bases). The CDR3 runs 15 residues. V dropped 1 base and J dropped 4 bases, with 8 bases sitting between them. The germline gives CDR1 SEHNR, CDR2 FQNEAQ (reference sequence). The CDR3 DNA reads TGTGCCAGCAGCTTAGGGGGCACCGGGGCCAACGTCCTGACTTTC. Translation: CASSLGGTGANVLTF. The complete variable domain, with remaining parts taken from reference TRBV7-9 and TRBJ2-6, reads DTGVSQNPRHKITKRGQNVTFRCDPISEHNRLYWYRQTLGQGPEFLTYFQNEAQLEKSRLLSDRFSAERPKGSFSTLEIQRTEQGDSAMYLCASSLGGTGANVLTFGAGSRLTVL.

This sequence joins TRBV29-1 and TRBJ2-7, with 8 bases identical to TRBD2. V lost 7 bases and J lost 5; bases outside the gene matches: 7. Germline CDR1 reads SQVTM; CDR2 reads ANQGSEA. This CDR3 is 12 amino acids long. CDR3 sequence: CSAGGGPHEQYF. CDR3 nucleotides: TGCAGCGCCGGGGGGGGGCCCCACGAGCAGTACTTC.

Of note for this clone: Within the sample, other DNA sequences also encode this same CDR3. The CDR3 bases are TGTGCCAGCAGGAGAGACAATGAGCAGTTCTTC. It codes for CASRRDNEQFF. The rearrangement uses TRBV6-5 and TRBJ2-1; D call uncertain. This CDR3 has 11 amino acids. Germline CDR1 and CDR2: MNHEY and SVGAGI. V lost 6 bases to trimming and J lost 5 bases, with 5 bases between them.

The chain is built from TRBV5-1 and TRBJ1-3; no firm D call. Germline V gene lookup returns CDR1 SGHRS and CDR2 YFSETQ. Trimming left V 3 bases short and J 0 bases short, with 10 bases between. The CDR3 spans 15 residues. The CDR3, as DNA: TGCGCCAGCAGCTCGGACGGTAGCTCTGGAAACACCATATATTTT. Amino acid sequence: CASSSDGSSGNTIYF.

The chain couples TRBV5-1 to TRBJ2-7, with D perhaps matching TRBD2 (5 bases). CDR3 size: 15 residues. The ends were cut back, 0 bases at V and 0 bases at J, with 10 bases in the middle. Germline V gives CDR1 SGHRS, CDR2 YFSETQ. The CDR3 region has the DNA TGCGCCAGCAGCTTGGACGGCGGACTCTCCTACGAGCAGTACTTC. This gives the protein CASSLDGGLSYEQYF.

The chain employs TRBV19 and TRBJ1-4, with 11 positions matching TRBD1. In germline, CDR1 is LNHDA, CDR2 SQIVND (reference sequence). CDR3 length equals 15 residues. Unmatched junction bases numbered 3, after V lost 6 bases and J lost 3 bases. The CDR3 here is CASRRGQGANEKLFF. DNA of the CDR3: TGTGCCAGTAGAAGGGGACAGGGGGCTAATGAAAAACTGTTTTTT.

The chain carries TRBV5-1 and TRBJ2-7, with 10 bases that match TRBD1. The CDR3 is 15 residues long. CDR1 is SGHRS, CDR2 YFSETQ, per germline. J gave up 2 bases and V 3 bases, and 5 bases lay outside the gene matches. The CDR3 protein is CASSSGQGPTYEQYF. The CDR3 nucleotides read TGCGCCAGCAGCTCGGGACAGGGGCCAACCTACGAGCAGTACTTC. The full variable domain, completed using reference TRBV5-1 and TRBJ2-7, is KAGVTQTPRYLIKTRGQQVTLSCSPISGHRSVSWYQQTPGQGLQFLFEYFSETQRNKGNFPGRFSGRQFSNSRSEMNVSTLELGDSALYLCASSSGQGPTYEQYFGPGTRLTVT.

This clone was seen once. The genes are TRBV2 and TRBJ2-7, with a tentative D call TRBD1 (6 bases). The CDR3 runs 14 residues. Trimming removed 7 bases at V and 3 bases at J, with 16 bases between. Germline CDR1 and CDR2: SNHLY and FYNNEI. CDR3 nucleotide sequence: TGTGCCAGCACCTCCGGGACACTTCTCTACGAGCAGTACTTC. It translates to CASTSGTLLYEQYF.

V is TRBV18 and J is TRBJ1-2; 7 bases map to TRBD1. Trimming at V came to 5 bases and at J to 7 bases, leaving 7 bases not matched to a gene. The CDR3 length is 13 residues. CDR1 and CDR2 from the germline V gene are KGHSH and LQKENI. Here the CDR3 reads CASSEQGTFGYTF. CDR3 nucleotide sequence: TGTGCCAGCTCAGAACAGGGGACCTTTGGCTACACCTTC.

V usage is TRBV21-1 and J usage is TRBJ2-7; the D call of TRBD2 is as the table states it, not checked on the DNA. TRBV21-1 is flagged as a pseudogene. This CDR3 region has 14 residues. The CDR3 sequence: CASSTPGGLYEQYF. CDR3 DNA sequence: TGTGCCAGCAGCACTCCGGGAGGGCTCTACGAGCAGTACTTC.

A single count supports this clone. The genes are TRBV7-9 and TRBJ2-7; no clear D gene. The CDR3 loop spans 14 amino acids. The V gene's germline CDR1 is SEHNR and CDR2 FQNEAQ (reference sequence). The V gene lost 9 bases and the J gene lost 2 bases, with 17 bases spanning the gap. The chain's CDR3 is CASSQYAGAYEQYF. The CDR3 DNA is TGTGCCAGTTCCCAGTACGCAGGAGCCTACGAGCAGTACTTC.